This entry concerns a single T cell receptor beta chain. As processed by the authors: Using reference gene primer amplification, nucleated cell counts were estimated. Produced via immunoSEQ multiplex PCR; TCRdb's table is partial and in-frame only. That table gives V, J and clone size, and the DNA gave D and trimming. The sample has over 150,000 clones, over 75% seen once; the top ten hold approximately 7%. The data stem from a study of blood T cell repertoires in COVID-19. About the research overall: There were acute and convalescent COVID-19 samples, and they came from the United States, Italy and Spain.

The clonotype was recovered from a man older than 75 with COVID-19, enrolled during active disease. Sequenced material: peripheral blood.

This chain's CDR3 is CASSKDRYHGYTF. DNA for the CDR3: TGTGCCAGCAGTAAGGACAGATATCATGGCTACACCTTC. The chain employs TRBV12-3 or TRBV12-4 and TRBJ1-2; maybe TRBD1 (6 bases). Between the trimmed V and J ends, which lost 5 bases and 6 bases, there was a span of 13 bases. The CDR3 contains 13 residues.